Listed below are T cell receptor beta chains from one sample, sequenced in a study of shared clonotypes between healthy human individuals. Sequencing used immunoSEQ multiplex PCR; TCRdb keeps in-frame clones, though not all of them. The sample records 300,000 to 350,000 clones, around four fifths being singletons. Material: memory CD4+ T cells sorted from blood. The receptors were sampled from a man younger than 40 in good health. Both conserved end residues are part of each CDR3. The order of the fields is clone size, V gene, D gene, J gene, CDR3 DNA, CDR3 protein. A D gene is named only where the DNA matches it firmly. Some rows mark clone size as missing; the rest say once, few, many or name a class of expanded clone.

clone size: once; V gene: TRBV5-1; D gene: -; J gene: TRBJ1-1; CDR3 DNA: TGCGCCAGCAGCTTGGAACAGGGTTTGCCTGAAGCTTTCTTT; CDR3 protein: CASSLEQGLPEAFF
clone size: -; V gene: TRBV2; D gene: TRBD2; J gene: TRBJ2-3; CDR3 DNA: TGTGCCAGCACGAGGACTAGCGGAAGCACAGATACGCAGTATTTT; CDR3 protein: CASTRTSGSTDTQYF
clone size: -; V gene: TRBV9; D gene: -; J gene: TRBJ2-1; CDR3 DNA: TGTGCCAGCAGCCCTGAGCTCAGCTCCTACAATGAGCAGTTCTTC; CDR3 protein: CASSPELSSYNEQFF
clone size: many; V gene: TRBV10-3; D gene: -; J gene: TRBJ1-1; CDR3 DNA: TGTGCCATCAGTGCTCGGCAAGGGAAGGGCCGGAACACTGAAGCTTTCTTT; CDR3 protein: CAISARQGKGRNTEAFF
clone size: once; V gene: TRBV11-2; D gene: TRBD1; J gene: TRBJ2-7; CDR3 DNA: TGTGCCAGCAGCTTAGCGTTCCAGGGGGACTACGAGCAGTACTTC; CDR3 protein: CASSLAFQGDYEQYF
clone size: once; V gene: TRBV7-6; D gene: -; J gene: TRBJ2-1; CDR3 DNA: TGTGCCAGCAGCTTAGGATTCAATGAGCAGTTCTTC; CDR3 protein: CASSLGFNEQFF
clone size: -; V gene: TRBV7-2; D gene: -; J gene: TRBJ2-5; CDR3 DNA: TGTGCCAGCAGACAATCAAGGGGGATGGAGACCCAGTACTTC; CDR3 protein: CASRQSRGMETQYF
clone size: -; V gene: TRBV6-1; D gene: -; J gene: TRBJ2-4; CDR3 DNA: TGTGCCAGCAGTGAAGCTTGGGCAGTAGAAAACATTCAGTACTTC; CDR3 protein: CASSEAWAVENIQYF
clone size: -; V gene: TRBV6-1; D gene: -; J gene: TRBJ2-1; CDR3 DNA: TGTGCCAGCAGTGTTTACCAGGGACAAAACAATGAGCAGTTCTTC; CDR3 protein: CASSVYQGQNNEQFF
clone size: -; V gene: TRBV6-1; D gene: TRBD1; J gene: TRBJ2-2; CDR3 DNA: TGTGCCAGCAGCAGGGACAGGAACACCGGGGAGCTGTTTTTT; CDR3 protein: CASSRDRNTGELFF
clone size: many; V gene: TRBV5-6; D gene: -; J gene: TRBJ2-7; CDR3 DNA: TGTGCCAGCAGGAGGGACTCGGACGAGCAGTACTTC; CDR3 protein: CASRRDSDEQYF
clone size: -; V gene: TRBV2; D gene: -; J gene: TRBJ1-1; CDR3 DNA: TGTGCCAGCAGTGGGCAAGGGACCCGGGGCACTGAAGCTTTCTTT; CDR3 protein: CASSGQGTRGTEAFF
clone size: -; V gene: TRBV7-7; D gene: -; J gene: TRBJ1-1; CDR3 DNA: TGTGCTAGCAGCTTAAACGAGAACACTGAAGCTTTCTTT; CDR3 protein: CASSLNENTEAFF
clone size: -; V gene: TRBV9; D gene: TRBD2; J gene: TRBJ2-3; CDR3 DNA: TGTGCCAGCACCCGGACTAGCGGGAGGGCCGCGACAGATACGCAGTATTTT; CDR3 protein: CASTRTSGRAATDTQYF
clone size: -; V gene: TRBV2; D gene: TRBD1; J gene: TRBJ2-7; CDR3 DNA: TGTGCCAGCAGACGGACAGGGGTCGCCTACGAGCAGTACTTC; CDR3 protein: CASRRTGVAYEQYF
clone size: -; V gene: TRBV5-1; D gene: -; J gene: TRBJ1-5; CDR3 DNA: TGCGCCAGCAGCTTGGATGGGGACCAGCCCCAGCATTTT; CDR3 protein: CASSLDGDQPQHF
clone size: many; V gene: TRBV20-1; D gene: -; J gene: TRBJ2-5; CDR3 DNA: TGCAGTGCAAAGGACACCTTAATGGGGAACTTC; CDR3 protein: CSAKDTLMGNF
clone size: -; V gene: TRBV18; D gene: TRBD1; J gene: TRBJ2-7; CDR3 DNA: TGTGCCAGCTCTCGGCCCCCCCGGGACAGGAGCTCCTACGAGCAGTACTTC; CDR3 protein: CASSRPPRDRSSYEQYF
clone size: few; V gene: TRBV28; D gene: -; J gene: TRBJ1-5; CDR3 DNA: TGTGCCAGCAGCTCATATCGGGGCGATCAGCCCCAGCATTTT; CDR3 protein: CASSSYRGDQPQHF
clone size: -; V gene: TRBV19; D gene: TRBD1; J gene: TRBJ1-3; CDR3 DNA: TGTGCCAGTAGTATATCATCGGGACAGTCTGGAAACACCATATATTTT; CDR3 protein: CASSISSGQSGNTIYF
clone size: -; V gene: TRBV2; D gene: -; J gene: TRBJ1-1; CDR3 DNA: TGTGCCAGCCATAGGGATATGAACACTGAAGCTTTCTTT; CDR3 protein: CASHRDMNTEAFF
clone size: -; V gene: TRBV10-2; D gene: -; J gene: TRBJ1-5; CDR3 DNA: TGCGCCAGCGGTGTGGCAGGGGCTCAGCCCCAGCATTTT; CDR3 protein: CASGVAGAQPQHF
clone size: -; V gene: TRBV13; D gene: -; J gene: TRBJ2-7; CDR3 DNA: TGTGCCAGCAGCTTAGAGGGCCTTACATGGTCCCACGAGCAGTACTTC; CDR3 protein: CASSLEGLTWSHEQYF
clone size: -; V gene: TRBV19; D gene: -; J gene: TRBJ2-1; CDR3 DNA: TGTGCCAGTAGTATAAGTGCTAATAATGAGCAGTTCTTC; CDR3 protein: CASSISANNEQFF
clone size: -; V gene: TRBV11-2; D gene: -; J gene: TRBJ2-2; CDR3 DNA: TGTGCCAGCAGAAAGGTATTTCCGAACACCGGGGAGCTGTTTTTT; CDR3 protein: CASRKVFPNTGELFF
clone size: -; V gene: TRBV6-9; D gene: -; J gene: TRBJ2-6; CDR3 DNA: TGTGCCAGCAGTTACCACATCCGGGGGTCTGGGGCCAACGTCCTGACTTTC; CDR3 protein: CASSYHIRGSGANVLTF
clone size: -; V gene: TRBV5-1; D gene: TRBD1; J gene: TRBJ2-3; CDR3 DNA: TGCGCCAGCAGCAAACGACAGGGTCGGCAGGGCCGGGGCCCAGATACGCAGTATTTT; CDR3 protein: CASSKRQGRQGRGPDTQYF
clone size: -; V gene: TRBV27; D gene: TRBD2; J gene: TRBJ2-7; CDR3 DNA: TGTGCCAGCAGCGCGGCCGGGACTAGTAAATACGAGCAGTACTTC; CDR3 protein: CASSAAGTSKYEQYF
clone size: -; V gene: TRBV5-1; D gene: -; J gene: TRBJ2-7; CDR3 DNA: TGCGCCAGCAGCTTGGAATGGACAGTTTACGAGCAGTACTTC; CDR3 protein: CASSLEWTVYEQYF
clone size: -; V gene: TRBV6-1; D gene: -; J gene: TRBJ2-7; CDR3 DNA: TGTGCCAGCAGTGAAGGTTTGGTGGACGACACGTGGGTGAGGGAGCAGTACTTC; CDR3 protein: CASSEGLVDDTWVREQYF
clone size: -; V gene: TRBV7-9; D gene: -; J gene: TRBJ1-5; CDR3 DNA: TGTGCCAGCAGTGGGGGGGCCGATCAGCCCCAGCATTTT; CDR3 protein: CASSGGADQPQHF
clone size: -; V gene: TRBV5-1; D gene: TRBD2; J gene: TRBJ2-1; CDR3 DNA: TGCGCCAGCAGCATCGGACTAGCAAATGAGCAGTTCTTC; CDR3 protein: CASSIGLANEQFF
clone size: -; V gene: TRBV27; D gene: -; J gene: TRBJ2-5; CDR3 DNA: TGTGCCAGCACCTCCCTCCTCAACGTCAGAGGGTTAGAGACCCAGTACTTC; CDR3 protein: CASTSLLNVRGLETQYF
clone size: -; V gene: TRBV28; D gene: -; J gene: TRBJ1-5; CDR3 DNA: TGTGCCACGACAGTAAACCGGGAGCCCCAGCATTTT; CDR3 protein: CATTVNREPQHF
clone size: -; V gene: TRBV20-1; D gene: -; J gene: TRBJ1-2; CDR3 DNA: TGCAGTGCGGTGCGGGGATATGGCTACACCTTC; CDR3 protein: CSAVRGYGYTF
clone size: -; V gene: TRBV28; D gene: TRBD1; J gene: TRBJ2-1; CDR3 DNA: TGTGCCAGCAGGATGGGGACAGGGGGCCACAATGAGCAGTTCTTC; CDR3 protein: CASRMGTGGHNEQFF
clone size: -; V gene: TRBV7-3; D gene: TRBD1; J gene: TRBJ2-2; CDR3 DNA: TGTGCCAGCAGCTTCGGACAGGCCGGGGAGCTGTTTTTT; CDR3 protein: CASSFGQAGELFF
clone size: -; V gene: TRBV10-1; D gene: TRBD1; J gene: TRBJ2-7; CDR3 DNA: TGCGCCAGCAGTGAGGGGGACAGCCCTCAGCAGTACTTC; CDR3 protein: CASSEGDSPQQYF
clone size: -; V gene: TRBV9; D gene: TRBD2; J gene: TRBJ2-3; CDR3 DNA: TGTGCCAGCAGACCGGGACTAGGGGTAGATACGCAGTATTTT; CDR3 protein: CASRPGLGVDTQYF
clone size: -; V gene: TRBV9; D gene: TRBD1; J gene: TRBJ2-2; CDR3 DNA: TGTGCCAGCAGCGACCAGGACAGGAAGGAGCTGTTTTTT; CDR3 protein: CASSDQDRKELFF
clone size: -; V gene: TRBV10-3; D gene: -; J gene: TRBJ1-1; CDR3 DNA: TGTGCCCTAAAAACAGGGCTGTTGAACACTGAAGCTTTCTTT; CDR3 protein: CALKTGLLNTEAFF